The source of this T cell receptor (beta chain) is a study of T cell repertoires in aging, cancer and after chemotherapy. Broader study findings: Loss of evenness, beyond lost richness, contributed to age-related TCR diversity decline in cancer patients.

The template was genomic DNA from peripheral blood, not RNA. TRB rearrangements spanning V, D and J were amplified using mixed TRB-A/B primers. TCRdb ran MiXCR on the multiplex PCR reads and lists one entry per CDR3 protein. Counted here are roughly 2,300 distinct CDR3 sequences, 30% to 35% occurring once; the ten biggest clones make up roughly a sixth. Germline V gene data show CDR1 as MNHEY and CDR2 as SVGAGI. This CDR3 is built from 15 residues. Trimming shortened V by 8 bases and J by 10 bases, and 24 bases separated the two germline ends. By share, this clonotype counts as medium-sized. Its specificity is not known.

Sequenced sample: blood. This TCR was sampled from a human donor with a solid tumor. The V gene is TRBV6-5, the J gene TRBJ2-1; no definite D call. The DNA for the CDR3 is TGTGCCAGCCGAAACCTTCCGGCCCCGCGCGTAGAGCAGTTCTTC. This codes for CASRNLPAPRVEQFF.